The T cell receptor beta chain described here comes from a study of CD8+CD57+ T cells in acquired aplastic anemia. Background on the study: CD4+ and CD8+ cells, once sorted, gave DNA averaging approximately 3 ug.

Study results and caveats: In CD8+ cells, Simpson's diversity showed no significant difference between patients and controls.

Researchers used genomic DNA as the template to profile TCR beta VDJ and CDR3. TCRdb used MiXCR to reprocess the reads, holding one entry per CDR3 protein. The data hold 50,000 to 65,000 distinct CDR3 sequences, with less than 65% observed a single time. Germline V gene lookup returns CDR1 LNHDA and CDR2 SQIVND (reference sequence). This CDR3 has 15 amino acids. Trimming removed 6 bases at V and 2 bases at J, with 17 bases between. With regard to this clonotype: Its antigen is undetermined.

The sequenced sample consisted of sorted CD4+, CD8+, or CD8+CD57+ T cells (not recorded which) from PBMCs. The chain joins TRBV19 to TRBJ2-7; D ambiguous. The sequence came from a human donor in good health, serving as a control. Here the CDR3 reads CASRSSRSGTYEQYF. CDR3 in DNA: TGTGCCAGTAGGTCGAGTCGCTCTGGAACCTACGAGCAGTACTTC.